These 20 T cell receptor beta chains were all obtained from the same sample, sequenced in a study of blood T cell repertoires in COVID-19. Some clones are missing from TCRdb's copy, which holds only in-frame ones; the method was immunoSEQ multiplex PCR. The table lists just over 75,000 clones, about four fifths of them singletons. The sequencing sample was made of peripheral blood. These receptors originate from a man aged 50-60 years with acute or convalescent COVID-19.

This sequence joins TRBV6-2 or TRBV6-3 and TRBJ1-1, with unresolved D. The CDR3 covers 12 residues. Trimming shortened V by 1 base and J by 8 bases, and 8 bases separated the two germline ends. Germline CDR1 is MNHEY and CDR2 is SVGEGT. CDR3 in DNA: TGTGCCAGCAGTTACTTGCGGGGAGAAGCTTTCTTT. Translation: CASSYLRGEAFF.

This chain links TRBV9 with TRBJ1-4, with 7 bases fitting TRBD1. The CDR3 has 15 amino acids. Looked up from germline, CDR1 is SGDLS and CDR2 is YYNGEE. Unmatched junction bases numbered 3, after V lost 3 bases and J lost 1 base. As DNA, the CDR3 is TGTGCCAGCAGCGGCCAGGGGGGAACTAATGAAAAACTGTTTTTT. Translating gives CASSGQGGTNEKLFF.

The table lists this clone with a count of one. The CDR3 region is CSEREVYGYTF. CDR3 DNA: TGCAGCGAACGAGAGGTCTATGGCTACACCTTC. The chain recombines TRBV29-1 with TRBJ1-2; D is unclear. Germline CDR1 and CDR2: SQVTM and ANQGSEA. The germline V and J ends were trimmed by 7 bases and 4 bases, with 10 bases remaining between them. This CDR3 spans 11 amino acids.

This CDR3 reads CASSNDNTGDTQYF. The DNA of the CDR3 is TGTGCCAGCAGCAACGATAATACGGGGGATACGCAGTATTTT. The chain couples TRBV7-2 to TRBJ2-3; D is perhaps TRBD2 (5 bases). There are 14 residues in the CDR3. V was shortened by 5 bases and J by 6 bases, with 15 bases between the two germline ends. Germline CDR1 reads SGHTA; CDR2 reads FQGNSA.

CDR3 sequence: CASSATGSNQPQHF. Here the CDR3 DNA reads TGTGCCAGCAGCGCGACAGGCTCCAATCAGCCCCAGCATTTT. The chain couples TRBV9 to TRBJ1-5; a possible D gene is TRBD1 (6 bases). The V and J ends lost 3 bases and 3 bases respectively, with 10 bases between them. The CDR3 extends over 14 amino acids. The germline gives CDR1 SGDLS, CDR2 YYNGEE.

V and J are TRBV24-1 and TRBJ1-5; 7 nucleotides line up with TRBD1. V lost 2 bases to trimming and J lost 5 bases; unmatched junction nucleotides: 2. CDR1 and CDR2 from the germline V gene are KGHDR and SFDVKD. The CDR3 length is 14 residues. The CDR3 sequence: CATSDSTGHQPQHF. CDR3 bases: TGTGCCACCAGTGATTCGACAGGGCATCAGCCCCAGCATTTT.

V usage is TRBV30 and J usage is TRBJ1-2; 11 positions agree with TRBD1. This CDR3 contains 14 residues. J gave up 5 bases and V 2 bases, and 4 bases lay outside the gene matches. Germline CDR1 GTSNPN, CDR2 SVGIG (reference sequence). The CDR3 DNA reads TGTGCCTGGAGTACGGGACAGGGGGGGTATGGCTACACCTTC. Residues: CAWSTGQGGYGYTF.

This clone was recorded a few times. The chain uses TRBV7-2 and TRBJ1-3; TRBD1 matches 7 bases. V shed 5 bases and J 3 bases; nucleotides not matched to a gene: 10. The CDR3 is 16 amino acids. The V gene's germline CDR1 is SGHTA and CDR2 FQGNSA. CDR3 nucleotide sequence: TGTGCCAGCAGCACCGTGGGACAGACTCGTGGAAACACCATATATTTT. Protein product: CASSTVGQTRGNTIYF.

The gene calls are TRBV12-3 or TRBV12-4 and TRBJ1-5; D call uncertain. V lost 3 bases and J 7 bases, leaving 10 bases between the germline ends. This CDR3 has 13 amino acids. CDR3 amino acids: CASSLLGRQPQHF. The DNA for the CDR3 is TGTGCCAGCAGTTTGCTCGGGAGGCAGCCCCAGCATTTT.

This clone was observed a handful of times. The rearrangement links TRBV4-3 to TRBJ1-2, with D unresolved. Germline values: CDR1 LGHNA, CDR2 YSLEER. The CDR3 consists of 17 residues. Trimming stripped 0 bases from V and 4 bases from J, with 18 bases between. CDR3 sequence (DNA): TGCGCCAGCAGCCAAGATAGATCGGGCGGGCCGGCCTATGGCTACACCTTC. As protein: CASSQDRSGGPAYGYTF.

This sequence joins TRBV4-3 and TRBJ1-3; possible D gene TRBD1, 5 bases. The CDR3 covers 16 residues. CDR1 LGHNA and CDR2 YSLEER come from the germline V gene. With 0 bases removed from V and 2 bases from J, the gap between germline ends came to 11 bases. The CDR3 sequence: CASSQDGSGPGNTIYF. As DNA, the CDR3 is TGCGCCAGCAGCCAAGATGGGTCAGGGCCTGGAAACACCATATATTTT.

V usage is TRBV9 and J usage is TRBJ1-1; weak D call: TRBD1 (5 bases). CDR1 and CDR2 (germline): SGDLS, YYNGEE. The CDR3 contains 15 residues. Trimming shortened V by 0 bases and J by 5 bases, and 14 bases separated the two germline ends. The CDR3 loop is CASSVEGAGLTEAFF. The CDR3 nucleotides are TGTGCCAGCAGCGTAGAAGGGGCAGGGCTAACTGAAGCTTTCTTT.

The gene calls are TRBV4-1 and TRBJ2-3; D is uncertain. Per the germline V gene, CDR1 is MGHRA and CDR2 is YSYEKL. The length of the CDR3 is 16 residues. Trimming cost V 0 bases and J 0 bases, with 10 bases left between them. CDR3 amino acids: CASSQESSPSTDTQYF. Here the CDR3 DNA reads TGCGCCAGCAGCCAAGAATCCAGTCCTAGCACAGATACGCAGTATTTT.

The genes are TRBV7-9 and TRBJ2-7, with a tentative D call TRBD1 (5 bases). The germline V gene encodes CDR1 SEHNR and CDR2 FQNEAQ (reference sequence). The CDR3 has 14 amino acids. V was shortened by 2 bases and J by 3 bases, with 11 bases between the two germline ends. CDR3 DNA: TGTGCCAGCAGCTTACGTGGACACTTCTACGAGCAGTACTTC. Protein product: CASSLRGHFYEQYF.

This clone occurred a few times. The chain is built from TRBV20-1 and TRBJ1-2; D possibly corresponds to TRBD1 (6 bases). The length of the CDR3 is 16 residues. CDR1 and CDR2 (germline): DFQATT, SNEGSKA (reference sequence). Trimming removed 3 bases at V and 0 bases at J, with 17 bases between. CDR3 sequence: CSASGGHYTSNYGYTF. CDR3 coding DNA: TGCAGTGCTAGTGGGGGACACTACACTTCTAACTATGGCTACACCTTC.

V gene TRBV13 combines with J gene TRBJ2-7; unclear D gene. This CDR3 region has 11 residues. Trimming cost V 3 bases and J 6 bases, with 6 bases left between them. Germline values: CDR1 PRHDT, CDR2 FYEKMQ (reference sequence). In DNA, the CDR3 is TGTGCCAGCAGCTTTTCCGGCGAGCAGTACTTC. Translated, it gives CASSFSGEQYF.

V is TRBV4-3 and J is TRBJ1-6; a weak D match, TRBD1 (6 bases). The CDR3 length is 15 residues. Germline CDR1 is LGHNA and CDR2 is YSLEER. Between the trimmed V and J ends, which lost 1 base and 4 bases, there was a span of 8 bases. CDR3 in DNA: TGCGCCAGCAGCCAAGGAGGGGGTTATAATTCACCCCTCCACTTT. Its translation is CASSQGGGYNSPLHF.

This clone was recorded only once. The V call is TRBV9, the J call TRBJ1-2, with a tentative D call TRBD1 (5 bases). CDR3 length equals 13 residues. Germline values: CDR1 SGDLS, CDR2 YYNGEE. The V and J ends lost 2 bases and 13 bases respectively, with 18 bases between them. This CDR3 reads CASSVGGNLPGTF. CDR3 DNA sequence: TGTGCCAGCAGCGTCGGGGGAAATCTCCCAGGCACCTTC.

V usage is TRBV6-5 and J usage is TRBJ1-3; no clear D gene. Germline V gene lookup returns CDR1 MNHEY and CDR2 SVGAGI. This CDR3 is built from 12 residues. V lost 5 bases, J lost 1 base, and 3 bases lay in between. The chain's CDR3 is CASSPSGNTIYF. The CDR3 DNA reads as TGTGCCAGCAGTCCATCTGGAAACACCATATATTTT.

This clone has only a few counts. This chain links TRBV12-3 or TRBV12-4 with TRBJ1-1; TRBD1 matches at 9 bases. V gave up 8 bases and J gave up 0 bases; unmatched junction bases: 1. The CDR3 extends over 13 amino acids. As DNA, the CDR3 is TGTGCCAGCGGACAGGGGATGAACACTGAAGCTTTCTTT. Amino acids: CASGQGMNTEAFF.